This is a list of T cell receptor beta chains from one sample in a study of T cell changes during pregnancy in multiple sclerosis. Produced via immunoSEQ multiplex PCR; TCRdb's table is partial and in-frame only. The table has 45,000 to 65,000 clones, around 90% seen once. Here the sequenced sample was CD4+ T cells from peripheral blood mononuclear cells, taken in the third trimester of pregnancy. These receptors were collected from a female donor with multiple sclerosis, enrolled in a pregnancy study. CDR3s include the opening cysteine and the closing phenylalanine or tryptophan. The D gene is left open where the match is weak. Expanded clones get a size class; other rows say once, few or many, or leave the size out.

CDR3 protein: CASRRSERAEITDTQYF
CDR3 DNA: TGCGCCAGCAGGAGAAGCGAGCGAGCGGAAATCACAGATACGCAGTATTTT
D gene: -
clone size: -
J gene: TRBJ2-3
V gene: TRBV4-1

CDR3 protein: CASSGGTGNIQYF
CDR3 DNA: TGTGCCAGCAGTGGGGGGACAGGGAACATTCAGTACTTC
D gene: TRBD1
clone size: -
J gene: TRBJ2-4
V gene: TRBV6-1

CDR3 protein: CASSHWDRGQETQYF
CDR3 DNA: TGTGCCAGCAGCCATTGGGACAGGGGGCAAGAGACCCAGTACTTC
D gene: TRBD1
clone size: once
J gene: TRBJ2-5
V gene: TRBV14

CDR3 protein: CASSLPRGGTGADEQFF
CDR3 DNA: TGTGCCAGCAGCTTACCGCGGGGGGGGACAGGGGCGGATGAGCAGTTCTTC
D gene: -
clone size: -
J gene: TRBJ2-1
V gene: TRBV11-3

CDR3 protein: CASSSRLAGRTDTQYF
CDR3 DNA: TGTGCCAGCAGTTCGCGACTAGCGGGGCGCACAGATACGCAGTATTTT
D gene: TRBD2
clone size: -
J gene: TRBJ2-3
V gene: TRBV6-5

CDR3 protein: CASSFWDRRDYEQYF
CDR3 DNA: TGTGCCAGCAGTTTCTGGGACAGAAGAGACTACGAGCAGTACTTC
D gene: TRBD1
clone size: -
J gene: TRBJ2-7
V gene: TRBV27

CDR3 protein: CASRAGQNYEQYF
CDR3 DNA: TGCGCCAGCAGGGCAGGGCAAAACTACGAGCAGTACTTC
D gene: -
clone size: -
J gene: TRBJ2-7
V gene: TRBV5-1

CDR3 protein: CASSQSAGSSNQPQHF
CDR3 DNA: TGTGCCAGCAGCCAATCTGCAGGGTCGAGCAATCAGCCCCAGCATTTT
D gene: -
clone size: -
J gene: TRBJ1-5
V gene: TRBV16

CDR3 protein: CASSYSRVYNEQFF
CDR3 DNA: TGTGCCAGCAGTTACTCGAGGGTCTATAATGAGCAGTTCTTC
D gene: -
clone size: -
J gene: TRBJ2-1
V gene: TRBV6-6

CDR3 protein: CASSEFGGNYGYTF
CDR3 DNA: TGTGCCAGCAGTGAATTCGGCGGGAACTATGGCTACACCTTC
D gene: -
clone size: -
J gene: TRBJ1-2
V gene: TRBV25-1

CDR3 protein: CSAPGQGTYNEQFF
CDR3 DNA: TGCAGCGCGCCGGGACAGGGGACCTACAATGAGCAGTTCTTC
D gene: TRBD1
clone size: -
J gene: TRBJ2-1
V gene: TRBV29-1

CDR3 protein: CASNFRDRVSYGYTF
CDR3 DNA: TGTGCCAGCAACTTCCGGGACAGGGTTTCCTATGGCTACACCTTC
D gene: TRBD1
clone size: once
J gene: TRBJ1-2
V gene: TRBV6-1

CDR3 protein: CASRSGTGTYNSPLHF
CDR3 DNA: TGTGCCAGTAGGAGCGGGACAGGGACATATAATTCACCCCTCCACTTT
D gene: TRBD1
clone size: -
J gene: TRBJ1-6
V gene: TRBV19

CDR3 protein: CASSVVPGDTEAFF
CDR3 DNA: TGTGCCAGCAGCGTAGTCCCCGGGGACACTGAAGCTTTCTTT
D gene: -
clone size: -
J gene: TRBJ1-1
V gene: TRBV9

CDR3 protein: CASSLGQRGVNEQFF
CDR3 DNA: TGTGCCAGCAGCTTAGGCCAGCGGGGGGTTAATGAGCAGTTCTTC
D gene: TRBD2
clone size: -
J gene: TRBJ2-1
V gene: TRBV7-6

CDR3 protein: CASSDVERGSNYGYTF
CDR3 DNA: TGTGCCAGCAGTGACGTGGAACGGGGGTCTAACTATGGCTACACCTTC
D gene: -
clone size: -
J gene: TRBJ1-2
V gene: TRBV2

CDR3 protein: CASSGPGLMANEQFF
CDR3 DNA: TGCGCCAGCAGCGGTCCGGGACTAATGGCGAATGAGCAGTTCTTC
D gene: TRBD2
clone size: -
J gene: TRBJ2-1
V gene: TRBV5-1

CDR3 protein: CSVRDRAAGELFF
CDR3 DNA: TGCAGCGTTCGGGACAGGGCGGCCGGGGAGCTGTTTTTT
D gene: TRBD1
clone size: -
J gene: TRBJ2-2
V gene: TRBV29-1

CDR3 protein: CASSVGLAGGEETQYF
CDR3 DNA: TGTGCCAGCAGCGTAGGTCTAGCGGGGGGCGAAGAGACCCAGTACTTC
D gene: TRBD2
clone size: -
J gene: TRBJ2-5
V gene: TRBV9

CDR3 protein: CASSHKGAPEKLFF
CDR3 DNA: TGTGCCAGCAGCCATAAGGGGGCGCCTGAAAAACTGTTTTTT
D gene: TRBD1
clone size: -
J gene: TRBJ1-4
V gene: TRBV7-9

CDR3 protein: CASSPPGSTQYF
CDR3 DNA: TGTGCCAGCTCACCACCCGGGAGTACTCAGTACTTC
D gene: -
clone size: once
J gene: TRBJ2-4
V gene: TRBV18

CDR3 protein: CASSQPVAGRTDTQYF
CDR3 DNA: TGTGCCAGCAGCCAGCCCGTTGCGGGGCGCACAGATACGCAGTATTTT
D gene: -
clone size: -
J gene: TRBJ2-3
V gene: TRBV5-4

CDR3 protein: CASSSYPGQGANTGELFF
CDR3 DNA: TGTGCCAGCAGCTCCTATCCGGGACAGGGGGCGAACACCGGGGAGCTGTTTTTT
D gene: TRBD1
clone size: once
J gene: TRBJ2-2
V gene: TRBV11-2

CDR3 protein: CASSLVSDTEAFF
CDR3 DNA: TGTGCCAGCAGCTTGGTGTCAGACACTGAAGCTTTCTTT
D gene: -
clone size: -
J gene: TRBJ1-1
V gene: TRBV5-4

CDR3 protein: CASSLGTGTWRNQPQHF
CDR3 DNA: TGCGCCAGCAGCTTGGGGACAGGGACCTGGCGCAATCAGCCCCAGCATTTT
D gene: TRBD1
clone size: -
J gene: TRBJ1-5
V gene: TRBV5-1

CDR3 protein: CASSQRGTGVDTQYF
CDR3 DNA: TGCGCCAGCAGCCAAAGAGGGACAGGGGTGGATACGCAGTATTTT
D gene: TRBD1
clone size: -
J gene: TRBJ2-3
V gene: TRBV5-1

CDR3 protein: CASSFQLAATTDTQYF
CDR3 DNA: TGTGCCAGCAGCTTTCAACTAGCGGCGACCACAGATACGCAGTATTTT
D gene: TRBD2
clone size: -
J gene: TRBJ2-3
V gene: TRBV7-9

CDR3 protein: CASSRRTSGGRGNEQFF
CDR3 DNA: TGTGCCAGCAGCCGTCGGACTAGCGGGGGCAGGGGGAATGAGCAGTTCTTC
D gene: TRBD2
clone size: -
J gene: TRBJ2-1
V gene: TRBV5-6

CDR3 protein: CASSLRRGGNEQFF
CDR3 DNA: TGTGCCAGCAGCTTACGGCGGGGAGGCAATGAGCAGTTCTTC
D gene: -
clone size: -
J gene: TRBJ2-1
V gene: TRBV11-3

CDR3 protein: CASSQDRGWGEKLFF
CDR3 DNA: TGCGCCAGCAGCCAAGATAGGGGTTGGGGTGAAAAACTGTTTTTT
D gene: -
clone size: -
J gene: TRBJ1-4
V gene: TRBV4-1

CDR3 protein: CATSRGQGTVDTIYF
CDR3 DNA: TGTGCCACCAGCAGGGGACAGGGTACCGTGGACACCATATATTTT
D gene: TRBD1
clone size: -
J gene: TRBJ1-3
V gene: TRBV15

CDR3 protein: CASSLTQGPYEQYF
CDR3 DNA: TGTGCCAGCAGCTTAACCCAGGGCCCCTACGAGCAGTACTTC
D gene: -
clone size: -
J gene: TRBJ2-7
V gene: TRBV11-2

CDR3 protein: CASRMGQYNSPLHF
CDR3 DNA: TGTGCCAGTAGAATGGGACAGTATAATTCACCCCTCCACTTT
D gene: TRBD1
clone size: -
J gene: TRBJ1-6
V gene: TRBV19

CDR3 protein: CASRDRGLDLSEAFF
CDR3 DNA: TGTGCCAGCAGGGACAGGGGACTGGATTTGTCTGAAGCTTTCTTT
D gene: TRBD1
clone size: -
J gene: TRBJ1-1
V gene: TRBV25-1

CDR3 protein: CASSVGGVMNQPQHF
CDR3 DNA: TGTGCCAGCAGCGTAGGCGGGGTTATGAATCAGCCCCAGCATTTT
D gene: -
clone size: -
J gene: TRBJ1-5
V gene: TRBV9

CDR3 protein: CASSTGLAGSYEQYF
CDR3 DNA: TGTGCCAGCAGCACAGGACTAGCGGGGTCCTACGAGCAGTACTTC
D gene: TRBD2
clone size: -
J gene: TRBJ2-7
V gene: TRBV5-8

CDR3 protein: CASSQAGASGELFF
CDR3 DNA: TGCGCCAGCAGCCAAGCTGGGGCTAGCGGGGAGCTGTTTTTT
D gene: -
clone size: -
J gene: TRBJ2-2
V gene: TRBV4-1

CDR3 protein: CASSPRTGGDSPLHF
CDR3 DNA: TGCGCCAGCAGCCCTCGGACAGGGGGCGATTCACCCCTCCACTTT
D gene: TRBD1
clone size: few
J gene: TRBJ1-6
V gene: TRBV5-1

CDR3 protein: CASSERWRHDF
CDR3 DNA: TGTGCCAGCAGTGAACGTTGGCGGCATGACTTC
D gene: -
clone size: -
J gene: TRBJ1-2
V gene: TRBV2

CDR3 protein: CASSTGQNNSPLHF
CDR3 DNA: TGTGCCAGCAGTACCGGACAAAATAATTCACCCCTCCACTTT
D gene: -
clone size: -
J gene: TRBJ1-6
V gene: TRBV6-5

CDR3 protein: CASNRQGVTEKLFF
CDR3 DNA: TGTGCCAGCAATCGACAGGGGGTGACTGAAAAACTGTTTTTT
D gene: TRBD1
clone size: -
J gene: TRBJ1-4
V gene: TRBV2

CDR3 protein: CAISDREYGEDIQYF
CDR3 DNA: TGTGCCATCAGTGACAGGGAATACGGTGAGGACATTCAGTACTTC
D gene: -
clone size: -
J gene: TRBJ2-4
V gene: TRBV10-3

CDR3 protein: CASSSDNGSPLHF
CDR3 DNA: TGTGCCAGCAGTTCCGACAACGGTTCACCCCTCCACTTT
D gene: -
clone size: -
J gene: TRBJ1-6
V gene: TRBV11-3

CDR3 protein: CASRGQGASNQPQHF
CDR3 DNA: TGTGCCAGCAGAGGCCAGGGGGCAAGCAATCAGCCCCAGCATTTT
D gene: TRBD1
clone size: -
J gene: TRBJ1-5
V gene: TRBV2

CDR3 protein: CASSEIQGANQPQHF
CDR3 DNA: TGTGCCAGCAGTGAGATACAGGGGGCGAATCAGCCCCAGCATTTT
D gene: TRBD1
clone size: -
J gene: TRBJ1-5
V gene: TRBV2

CDR3 protein: CASRGGTGGNEQFF
CDR3 DNA: TGCGCCAGCAGGGGGGGGACAGGGGGCAATGAGCAGTTCTTC
D gene: TRBD1
clone size: -
J gene: TRBJ2-1
V gene: TRBV4-1

CDR3 protein: CAWGVGGAGTEAFF
CDR3 DNA: TGTGCCTGGGGTGTTGGAGGGGCTGGGACTGAAGCTTTCTTT
D gene: -
clone size: -
J gene: TRBJ1-1
V gene: TRBV30

CDR3 protein: CASSPRGLNEQFF
CDR3 DNA: TGTGCCAGTAGTCCAAGGGGCCTCAATGAGCAGTTCTTC
D gene: -
clone size: once
J gene: TRBJ2-1
V gene: TRBV19

CDR3 protein: CASRESRLAGGPGTGELFF
CDR3 DNA: TGTGCCAGCAGAGAATCACGGCTAGCGGGGGGGCCAGGAACCGGGGAGCTGTTTTTT
D gene: TRBD2
clone size: -
J gene: TRBJ2-2
V gene: TRBV6-1

CDR3 protein: CPMGSGEVTGGGEQFF
CDR3 DNA: TGTCCTATGGGATCGGGGGAGGTGACGGGGGGCGGTGAGCAGTTCTTC
D gene: -
clone size: -
J gene: TRBJ2-1
V gene: TRBV27

CDR3 protein: CASSLVLGSYNEQFF
CDR3 DNA: TGTGCCAGCAGCTTAGTACTAGGCTCCTACAATGAGCAGTTCTTC
D gene: -
clone size: -
J gene: TRBJ2-1
V gene: TRBV11-2